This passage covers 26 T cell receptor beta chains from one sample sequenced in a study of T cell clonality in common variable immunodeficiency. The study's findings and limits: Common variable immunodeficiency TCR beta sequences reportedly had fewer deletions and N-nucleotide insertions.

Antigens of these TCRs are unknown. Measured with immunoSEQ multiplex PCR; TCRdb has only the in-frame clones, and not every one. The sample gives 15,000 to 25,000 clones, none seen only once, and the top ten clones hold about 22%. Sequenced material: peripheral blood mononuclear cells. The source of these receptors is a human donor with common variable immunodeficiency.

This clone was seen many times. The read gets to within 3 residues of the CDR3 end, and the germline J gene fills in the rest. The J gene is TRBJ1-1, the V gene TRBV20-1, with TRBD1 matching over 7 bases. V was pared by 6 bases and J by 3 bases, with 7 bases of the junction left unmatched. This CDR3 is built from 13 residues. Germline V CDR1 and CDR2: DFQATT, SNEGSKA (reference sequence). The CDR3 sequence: CSASQGGYTEAFF. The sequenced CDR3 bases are TGCAGTGCATCTCAGGGGGGTTACACTGAA.

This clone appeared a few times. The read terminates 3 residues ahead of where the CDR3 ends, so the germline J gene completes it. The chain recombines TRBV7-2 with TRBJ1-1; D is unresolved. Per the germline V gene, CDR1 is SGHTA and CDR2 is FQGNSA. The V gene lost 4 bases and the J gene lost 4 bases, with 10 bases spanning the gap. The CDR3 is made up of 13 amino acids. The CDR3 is CASSWAGLTEAFF. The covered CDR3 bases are TGTGCCAGCAGCTGGGCAGGCCTCACTGAA.

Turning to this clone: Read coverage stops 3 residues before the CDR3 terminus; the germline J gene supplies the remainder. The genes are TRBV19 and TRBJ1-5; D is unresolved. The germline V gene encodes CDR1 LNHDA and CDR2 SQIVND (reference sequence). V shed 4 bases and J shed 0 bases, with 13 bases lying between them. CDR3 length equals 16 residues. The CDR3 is CASSTSVRYSNQPQHF. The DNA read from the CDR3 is TGTGCCAGTAGTACCTCAGTGAGGTATAGCAATCAGCCC. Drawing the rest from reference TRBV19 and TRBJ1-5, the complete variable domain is DGGITQSPKYLFRKEGQNVTLSCEQNLNHDAMYWYRQDPGQGLRLIYYSQIVNDFQKGDIAEGYSVSREKKESFPLTVTSAQKNPTAFYLCASSTSVRYSNQPQHFGDGTRLSIL.

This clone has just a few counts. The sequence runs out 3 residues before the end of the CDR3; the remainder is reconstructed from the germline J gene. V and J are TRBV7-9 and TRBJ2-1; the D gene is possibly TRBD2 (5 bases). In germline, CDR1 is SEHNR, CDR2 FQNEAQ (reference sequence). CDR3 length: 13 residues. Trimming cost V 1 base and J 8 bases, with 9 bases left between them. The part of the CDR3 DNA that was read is TGTGCCAGCAGCTTAGGTCCTAGCTATGAG. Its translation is CASSLGPSYE. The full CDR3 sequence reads CASSLGPSYEQFF.

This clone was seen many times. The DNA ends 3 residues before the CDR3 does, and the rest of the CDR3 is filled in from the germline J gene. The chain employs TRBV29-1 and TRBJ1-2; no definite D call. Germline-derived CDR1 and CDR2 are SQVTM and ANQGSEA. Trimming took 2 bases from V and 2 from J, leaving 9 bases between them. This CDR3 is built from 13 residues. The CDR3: CSVESSLNYGYTF. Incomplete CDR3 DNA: TGCAGCGTTGAATCTTCCCTGAACTATGGC.

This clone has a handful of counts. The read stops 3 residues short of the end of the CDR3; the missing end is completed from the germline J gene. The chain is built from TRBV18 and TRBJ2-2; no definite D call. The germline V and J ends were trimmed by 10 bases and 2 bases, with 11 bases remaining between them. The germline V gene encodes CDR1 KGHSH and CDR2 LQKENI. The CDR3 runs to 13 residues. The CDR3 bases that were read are TGTGCCACCGGGTCTGGTAACACCGGGGAG. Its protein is CATGSGNTGE. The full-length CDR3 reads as CATGSGNTGELFF.

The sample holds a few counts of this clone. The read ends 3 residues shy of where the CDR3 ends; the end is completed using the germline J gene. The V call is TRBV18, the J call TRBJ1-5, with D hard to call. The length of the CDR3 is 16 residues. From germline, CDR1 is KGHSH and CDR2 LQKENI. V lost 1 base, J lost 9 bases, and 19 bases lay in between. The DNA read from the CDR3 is TGTGCCAGCTCACCACTGGCGGACGGCGGGGTTGGGCCC. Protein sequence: CASSPLADGGVGP. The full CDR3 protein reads CASSPLADGGVGPQHF.

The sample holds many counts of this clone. CDR3 bases read: TGCGCCAGCAGCTTGAGGGGAGGCAAGGTGAACACTGAA. This sequence encodes CASSLRGGKVNTE. The whole CDR3 region reads CASSLRGGKVNTEAFF. V gene TRBV5-1 combines with J gene TRBJ1-1, with D perhaps TRBD1 (5 bases). The DNA ends 3 residues before the CDR3 does, and the rest of the CDR3 is filled in from the germline J gene. The CDR3 has 16 residues. V was shortened by 1 base and J by 0 bases, with 13 bases between the two germline ends. The germline V gene has CDR1 SGHRS and CDR2 YFSETQ.

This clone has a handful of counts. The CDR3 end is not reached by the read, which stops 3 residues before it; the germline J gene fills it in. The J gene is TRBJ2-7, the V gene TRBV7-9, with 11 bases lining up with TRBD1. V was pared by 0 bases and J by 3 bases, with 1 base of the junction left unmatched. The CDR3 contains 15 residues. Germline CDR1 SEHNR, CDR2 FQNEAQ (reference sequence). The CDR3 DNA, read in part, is TGTGCCAGCAGCTTAGCCGGGACAGGGGGCTACGAG. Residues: CASSLAGTGGYE. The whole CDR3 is CASSLAGTGGYEQYF.

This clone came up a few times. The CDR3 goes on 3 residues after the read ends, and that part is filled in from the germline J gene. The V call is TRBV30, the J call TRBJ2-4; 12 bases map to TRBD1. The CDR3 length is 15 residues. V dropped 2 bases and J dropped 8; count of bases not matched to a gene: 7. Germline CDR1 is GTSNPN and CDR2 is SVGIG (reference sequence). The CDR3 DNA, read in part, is TGTGCCTGGAGTAAGGGACAGGGGGCGCAGGACATT. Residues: CAWSKGQGAQDI. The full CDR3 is CAWSKGQGAQDIQYF.

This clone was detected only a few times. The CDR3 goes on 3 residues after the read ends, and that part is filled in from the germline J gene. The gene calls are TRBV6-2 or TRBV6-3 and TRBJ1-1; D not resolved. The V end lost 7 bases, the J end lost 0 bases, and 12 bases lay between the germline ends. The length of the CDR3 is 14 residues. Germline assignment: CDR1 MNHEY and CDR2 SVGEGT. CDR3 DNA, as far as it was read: TGTGCCAGCACCCAGACTATCATGAACACTGAA. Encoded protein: CASTQTIMNTE. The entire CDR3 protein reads CASTQTIMNTEAFF.

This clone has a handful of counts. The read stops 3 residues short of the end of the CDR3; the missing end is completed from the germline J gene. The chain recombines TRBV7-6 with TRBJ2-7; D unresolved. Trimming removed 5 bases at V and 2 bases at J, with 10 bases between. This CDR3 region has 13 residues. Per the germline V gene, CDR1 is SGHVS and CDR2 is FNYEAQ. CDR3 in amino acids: CASSPPSAYEQYF. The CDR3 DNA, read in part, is TGTGCCAGCAGCCCCCCGTCTGCCTACGAG.

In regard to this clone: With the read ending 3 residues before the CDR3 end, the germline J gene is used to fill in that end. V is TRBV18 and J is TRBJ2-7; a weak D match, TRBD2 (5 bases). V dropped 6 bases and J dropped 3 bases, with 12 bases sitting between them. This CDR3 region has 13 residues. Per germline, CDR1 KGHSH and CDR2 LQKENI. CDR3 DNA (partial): TGTGCCAGCTCTACTTCCGGACTCTACGAG. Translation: CASSTSGLYE. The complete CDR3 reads CASSTSGLYEQYF.

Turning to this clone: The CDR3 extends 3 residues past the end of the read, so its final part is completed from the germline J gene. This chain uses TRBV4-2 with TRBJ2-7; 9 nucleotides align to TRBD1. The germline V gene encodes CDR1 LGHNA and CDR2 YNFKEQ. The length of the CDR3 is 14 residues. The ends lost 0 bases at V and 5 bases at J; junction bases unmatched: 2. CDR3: CASSQDGTGNEQYF. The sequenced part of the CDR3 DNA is TGTGCCAGCAGCCAAGATGGGACAGGGAACGAG.

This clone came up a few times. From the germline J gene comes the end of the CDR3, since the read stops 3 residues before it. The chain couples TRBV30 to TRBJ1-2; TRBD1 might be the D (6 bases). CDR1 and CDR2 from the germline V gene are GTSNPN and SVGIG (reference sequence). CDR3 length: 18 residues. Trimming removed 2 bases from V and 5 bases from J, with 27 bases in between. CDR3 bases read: TGTGCCTGGAGTCTCCTAATCCACAGGGCCCAGATGGATTATGGC. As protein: CAWSLLIHRAQMDYG. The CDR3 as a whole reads CAWSLLIHRAQMDYGYTF.

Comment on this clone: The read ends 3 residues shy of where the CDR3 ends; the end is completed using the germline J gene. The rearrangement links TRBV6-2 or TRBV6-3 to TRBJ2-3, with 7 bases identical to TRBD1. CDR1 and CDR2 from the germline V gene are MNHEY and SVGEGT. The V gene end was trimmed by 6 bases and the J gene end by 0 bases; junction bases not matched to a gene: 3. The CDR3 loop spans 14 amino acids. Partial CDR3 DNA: TGTGCCAGCAGAAGACAGGGTAGCACAGATACG. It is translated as CASRRQGSTDT. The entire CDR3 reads CASRRQGSTDTQYF.

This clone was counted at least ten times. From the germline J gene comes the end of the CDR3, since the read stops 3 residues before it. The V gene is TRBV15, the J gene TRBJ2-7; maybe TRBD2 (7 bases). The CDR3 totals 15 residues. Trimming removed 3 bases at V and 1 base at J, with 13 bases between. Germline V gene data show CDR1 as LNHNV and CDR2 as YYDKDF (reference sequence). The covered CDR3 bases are TGTGCCACCAGCAGGGGGGGGGCGGGTTCCTACGAG. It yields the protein CATSRGGAGSYE. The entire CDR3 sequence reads CATSRGGAGSYEQYF.

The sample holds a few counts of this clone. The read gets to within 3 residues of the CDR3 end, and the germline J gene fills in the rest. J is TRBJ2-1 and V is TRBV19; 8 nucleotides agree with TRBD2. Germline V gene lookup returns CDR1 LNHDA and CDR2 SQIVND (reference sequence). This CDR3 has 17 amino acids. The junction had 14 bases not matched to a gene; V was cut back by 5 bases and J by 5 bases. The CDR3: CASSPLTSGARNNEQFF. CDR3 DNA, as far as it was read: TGTGCCAGTAGTCCCCTCACTAGCGGAGCTAGAAACAATGAG. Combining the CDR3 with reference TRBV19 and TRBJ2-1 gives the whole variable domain DGGITQSPKYLFRKEGQNVTLSCEQNLNHDAMYWYRQDPGQGLRLIYYSQIVNDFQKGDIAEGYSVSREKKESFPLTVTSAQKNPTAFYLCASSPLTSGARNNEQFFGPGTRLTVL.

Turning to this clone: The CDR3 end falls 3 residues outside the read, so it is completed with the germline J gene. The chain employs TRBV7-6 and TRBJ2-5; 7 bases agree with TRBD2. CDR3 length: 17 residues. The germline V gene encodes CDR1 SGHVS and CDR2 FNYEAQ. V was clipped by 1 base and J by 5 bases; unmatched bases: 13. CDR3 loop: CASSLVGRAGLRETQYF. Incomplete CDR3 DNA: TGTGCCAGCAGCTTAGTAGGGCGAGCGGGACTGAGGGAGACC.

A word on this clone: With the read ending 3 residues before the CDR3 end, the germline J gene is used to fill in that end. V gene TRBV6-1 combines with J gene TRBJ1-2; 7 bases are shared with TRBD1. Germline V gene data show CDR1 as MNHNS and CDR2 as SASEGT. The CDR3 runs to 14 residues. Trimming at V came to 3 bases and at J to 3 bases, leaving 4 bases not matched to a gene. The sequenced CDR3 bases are TGTGCCAGCAGTGAGGGAGGGGGCGACTATGGC. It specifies CASSEGGGDYG. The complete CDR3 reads CASSEGGGDYGYTF.

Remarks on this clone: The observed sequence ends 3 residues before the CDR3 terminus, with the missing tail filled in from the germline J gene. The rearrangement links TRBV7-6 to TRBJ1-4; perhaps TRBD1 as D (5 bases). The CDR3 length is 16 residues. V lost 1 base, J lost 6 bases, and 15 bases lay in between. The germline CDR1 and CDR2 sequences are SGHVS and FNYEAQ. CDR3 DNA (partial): TGTGCCAGCAGCTTAGTATATCGGGACTCGGATGAAAAA. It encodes CASSLVYRDSDEK. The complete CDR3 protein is CASSLVYRDSDEKLFF.

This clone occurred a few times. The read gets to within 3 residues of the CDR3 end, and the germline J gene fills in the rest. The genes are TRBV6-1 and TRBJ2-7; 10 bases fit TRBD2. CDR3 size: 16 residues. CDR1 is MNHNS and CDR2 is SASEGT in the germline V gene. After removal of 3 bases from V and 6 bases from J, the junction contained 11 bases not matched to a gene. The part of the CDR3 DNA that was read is TGTGCCAGCAGTGATATTATGGCTAGCGGGAGCTCCGAG. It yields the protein CASSDIMASGSSE. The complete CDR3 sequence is CASSDIMASGSSEQYF.

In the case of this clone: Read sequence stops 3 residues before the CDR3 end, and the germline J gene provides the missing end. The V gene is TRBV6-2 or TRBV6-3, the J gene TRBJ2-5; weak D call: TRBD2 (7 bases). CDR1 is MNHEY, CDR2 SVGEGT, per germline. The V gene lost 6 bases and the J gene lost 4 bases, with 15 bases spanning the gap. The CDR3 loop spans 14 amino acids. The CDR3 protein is CASSTGGLGETQYF. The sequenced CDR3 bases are TGTGCCAGCAGCACCGGGGGGCTTGGAGAGACC.

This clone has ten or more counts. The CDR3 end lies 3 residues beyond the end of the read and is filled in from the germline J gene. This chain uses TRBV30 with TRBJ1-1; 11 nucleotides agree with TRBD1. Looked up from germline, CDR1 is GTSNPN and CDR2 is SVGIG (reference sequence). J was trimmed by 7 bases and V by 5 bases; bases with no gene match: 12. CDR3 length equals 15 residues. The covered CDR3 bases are TGTGCCTGGGATCTTTGGGACAGGGGGTACGGTGAA. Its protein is CAWDLWDRGYGE. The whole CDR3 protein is CAWDLWDRGYGEAFF.

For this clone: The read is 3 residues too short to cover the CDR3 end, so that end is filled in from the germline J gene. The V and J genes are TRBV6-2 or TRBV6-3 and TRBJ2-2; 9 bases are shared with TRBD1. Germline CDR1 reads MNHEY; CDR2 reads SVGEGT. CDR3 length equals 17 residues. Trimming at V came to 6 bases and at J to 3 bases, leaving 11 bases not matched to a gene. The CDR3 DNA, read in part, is TGTGCCAGCAGAAACCAGGGACAGGGCAAATACACCGGGGAG. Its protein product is CASRNQGQGKYTGE. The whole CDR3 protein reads CASRNQGQGKYTGELFF.

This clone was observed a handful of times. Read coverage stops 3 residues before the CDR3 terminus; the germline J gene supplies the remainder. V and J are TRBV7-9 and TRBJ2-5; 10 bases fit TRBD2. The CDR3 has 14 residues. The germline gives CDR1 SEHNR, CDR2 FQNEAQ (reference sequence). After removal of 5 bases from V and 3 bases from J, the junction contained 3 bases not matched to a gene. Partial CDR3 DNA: TGTGCCAGCAGCCCAGGACTAGCGGAAGAGACC. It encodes CASSPGLAEET. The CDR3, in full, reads CASSPGLAEETQYF. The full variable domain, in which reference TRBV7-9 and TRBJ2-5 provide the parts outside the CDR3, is DTGVSQNPRHKITKRGQNVTFRCDPISEHNRLYWYRQTLGQGPEFLTYFQNEAQLEKSRLLSDRFSAERPKGSFSTLEIQRTEQGDSAMYLCASSPGLAEETQYFGPGTRLLVL.